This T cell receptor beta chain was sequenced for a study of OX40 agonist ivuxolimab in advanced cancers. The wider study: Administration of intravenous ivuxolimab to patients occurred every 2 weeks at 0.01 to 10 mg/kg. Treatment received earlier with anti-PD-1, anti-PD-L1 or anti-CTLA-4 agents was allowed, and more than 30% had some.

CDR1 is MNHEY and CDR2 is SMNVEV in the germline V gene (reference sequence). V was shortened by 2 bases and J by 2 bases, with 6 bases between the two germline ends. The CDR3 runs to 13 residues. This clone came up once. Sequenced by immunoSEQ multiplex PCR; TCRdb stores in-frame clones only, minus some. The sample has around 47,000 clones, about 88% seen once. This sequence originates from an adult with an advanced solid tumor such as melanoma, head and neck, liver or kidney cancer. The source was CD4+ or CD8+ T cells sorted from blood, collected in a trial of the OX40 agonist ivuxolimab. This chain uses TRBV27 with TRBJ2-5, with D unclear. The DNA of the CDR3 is TGTGCCAGCAGTTTAGCGTCACAAGAGACCCAGTACTTC. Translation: CASSLASQETQYF.